This T cell receptor (beta chain) appears in the sequencing data of a study of blood T cell repertoires in COVID-19. The wider study: PBMCs, B-cell-depleted T cells, or T cells provided the cDNA or gDNA that made up the material.

Authors' data handling: Quantification of nucleated cells was approximated via reference gene primer amplification. The data were produced by immunoSEQ multiplex PCR, yet TCRdb's version contains in-frame clones alone and is incomplete. That table supplies the V and J calls and clone size; D and trimming were determined from the DNA. Of 60,000 to 85,000 clones listed, about 84% are singletons. The CDR3 covers 15 residues. V lost 5 bases, J lost 0 bases, and 9 bases stayed unmatched. Germline CDR1 SQVTM, CDR2 ANQGSEA. This TCR was sampled from a human donor in a cohort sampled during active COVID-19. What was sequenced was peripheral blood. The chain employs TRBV29-1 and TRBJ2-5, with 7 bases identical to TRBD2. As DNA, the CDR3 is TGCAGCGTTAGATTCGGGACTAACCACCAAGAGACCCAGTACTTC. This sequence encodes CSVRFGTNHQETQYF.